This entry concerns a single T cell receptor beta chain. These data come from a study of blood T cell repertoires in COVID-19. J gave up 5 bases and V 3 bases, and 17 bases lay outside the gene matches. CDR3 size: 19 residues. Germline assignment: CDR1 ENHRY and CDR2 SYGVKD. The protocol was immunoSEQ multiplex PCR, while the TCRdb copy is restricted to in-frame clones and leaves out a portion. The table lists about 100,000 clones, about 85% of them singletons. The sample comprised peripheral blood. J is TRBJ2-1 and V is TRBV10-3; 9 bases align to TRBD2. The source is a woman aged 45-65 years with COVID-19, enrolled during active disease. This CDR3 is CAISDPHRGLAQKDNEQFF. CDR3 DNA: TGTGCCATCAGTGACCCCCACAGGGGACTAGCCCAAAAAGACAATGAGCAGTTCTTC.